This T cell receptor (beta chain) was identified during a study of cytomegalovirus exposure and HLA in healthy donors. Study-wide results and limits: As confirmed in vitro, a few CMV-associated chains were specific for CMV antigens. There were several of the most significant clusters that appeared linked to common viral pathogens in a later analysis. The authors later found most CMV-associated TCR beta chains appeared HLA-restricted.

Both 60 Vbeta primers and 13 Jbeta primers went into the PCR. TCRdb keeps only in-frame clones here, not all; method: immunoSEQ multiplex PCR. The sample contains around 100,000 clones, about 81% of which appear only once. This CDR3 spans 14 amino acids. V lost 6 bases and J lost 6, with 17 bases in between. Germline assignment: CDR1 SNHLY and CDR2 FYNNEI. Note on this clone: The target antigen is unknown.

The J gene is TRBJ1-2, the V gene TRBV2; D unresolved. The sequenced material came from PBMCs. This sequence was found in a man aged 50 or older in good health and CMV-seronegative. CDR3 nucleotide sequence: TGTGCCAGCAGCACGGACTCACTTTCGCATGGCTACACCTTC. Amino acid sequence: CASSTDSLSHGYTF.